This is a list of T cell receptor beta chains from one sample in a study of shared clonotypes between healthy human individuals. Data came from immunoSEQ multiplex PCR; TCRdb stores just in-frame clones and leaves some out. The sample contains 2,500,000 or so clones, roughly 93% of which appear only once. The sample comprised naive CD4+ T cells from PBMCs. These receptors originate from a man between 18 and 35 years old in good health. Some clones in this sample may be carry-over from other donors' samples. Both conserved end residues are part of each CDR3. The D gene is left open where the match is weak. Rows give clone size only sometimes, using once, few, many, or a class for an expanded clone.

v_gene: TRBV30; d_gene: -; j_gene: TRBJ1-1; abundance: -; len: 11; CDR3nt: TGTGCCGGCTTGAGCGGGACTGAAGCTTTCTTT; CDR3aa: CAGLSGTEAFF
v_gene: TRBV30; d_gene: TRBD2; j_gene: TRBJ2-1; abundance: -; len: 13; CDR3nt: TGTGCCTGGCGGGAGGATATATACAATGAGCAGTTCTTC; CDR3aa: CAWREDIYNEQFF
v_gene: TRBV5-8; d_gene: -; j_gene: TRBJ2-3; abundance: -; len: 14; CDR3nt: TGTGCCAGCTCCCCCCTAGCCCTAACAGATACGCAGTATTTT; CDR3aa: CASSPLALTDTQYF
v_gene: TRBV5-1; d_gene: -; j_gene: TRBJ2-7; abundance: -; len: 14; CDR3nt: TGCGCCAGCAGCTTAATCCCAGGGTCTGGCGAGCAGTACTTC; CDR3aa: CASSLIPGSGEQYF
v_gene: TRBV13; d_gene: TRBD2; j_gene: TRBJ2-7; abundance: -; len: 16; CDR3nt: TGTGCCAGCAGCCCGGGACTAGCGGGGGATACCTACGAGCAGTACTTC; CDR3aa: CASSPGLAGDTYEQYF
v_gene: TRBV28; d_gene: TRBD1; j_gene: TRBJ1-2; abundance: -; len: 16; CDR3nt: TGTGCCAGCAGTCTCCCGAACAGGGGGCAGGGCTATGGCTACACCTTC; CDR3aa: CASSLPNRGQGYGYTF
v_gene: TRBV9; d_gene: TRBD2; j_gene: TRBJ2-7; abundance: -; len: 15; CDR3nt: TGTGCCAGCAGCGTAGAGCCTAGCGGGAGCCACGAGCAGTACTTC; CDR3aa: CASSVEPSGSHEQYF
v_gene: TRBV7-9; d_gene: -; j_gene: TRBJ2-3; abundance: -; len: 13; CDR3nt: TGTGCCAGCAGCCTTGGGCCGACAGATACGCAGTATTTT; CDR3aa: CASSLGPTDTQYF
v_gene: TRBV5-8; d_gene: TRBD1; j_gene: TRBJ1-2; abundance: -; len: 14; CDR3nt: TGTGCCAGCAGCCATCCTCAGGGGGCGCGTGGCTACACCTTC; CDR3aa: CASSHPQGARGYTF
v_gene: TRBV6-1; d_gene: -; j_gene: TRBJ1-5; abundance: -; len: 14; CDR3nt: TGTGCCAGCAGTGAATGGCAGCTAGGGAAGCCCCAGCATTTT; CDR3aa: CASSEWQLGKPQHF
v_gene: TRBV28; d_gene: -; j_gene: TRBJ1-5; abundance: -; len: 12; CDR3nt: TGTGCCAGCAGCCCGGCGGGACAGCCCCAGCATTTT; CDR3aa: CASSPAGQPQHF
v_gene: TRBV19; d_gene: TRBD2; j_gene: TRBJ2-1; abundance: -; len: 15; CDR3nt: TGTGCCAGTACCTCAGGGACTAGCACCTACAATGAGCAGTTCTTC; CDR3aa: CASTSGTSTYNEQFF
v_gene: TRBV7-9; d_gene: -; j_gene: TRBJ1-1; abundance: -; len: 11; CDR3nt: TGTGCCAGCAAAAATGGTCCTGAAGCTTTCTTT; CDR3aa: CASKNGPEAFF
v_gene: TRBV7-3; d_gene: TRBD2; j_gene: TRBJ2-3; abundance: -; len: 14; CDR3nt: TGTGCCAGCAGCCCCGGGACTAGTTCAGATACGCAGTATTTT; CDR3aa: CASSPGTSSDTQYF
v_gene: TRBV5-1; d_gene: -; j_gene: TRBJ1-4; abundance: -; len: 15; CDR3nt: TGCGCCAGCAGCGCCCAGGGGTTATGGGGTGAAAAACTGTTTTTT; CDR3aa: CASSAQGLWGEKLFF
v_gene: TRBV5-1; d_gene: -; j_gene: TRBJ2-2; abundance: -; len: 14; CDR3nt: TGCGCCACCACCGGGACGGTGAACACCGGGGAGCTGTTTTTT; CDR3aa: CATTGTVNTGELFF
v_gene: TRBV6-5; d_gene: TRBD1; j_gene: TRBJ1-2; abundance: -; len: 14; CDR3nt: TGTGCCAGCAGTTACTTAGACAGGGGAGATGGCTACACCTTC; CDR3aa: CASSYLDRGDGYTF
v_gene: TRBV19; d_gene: TRBD2; j_gene: TRBJ2-1; abundance: -; len: 14; CDR3nt: TGTGCCAGTAGGCTCAGCGGGATTAACAATGAGCAGTTCTTC; CDR3aa: CASRLSGINNEQFF
v_gene: TRBV6-1; d_gene: -; j_gene: TRBJ1-4; abundance: -; len: 13; CDR3nt: TGTGCCAGCAGAGCCGGGGCCGGTGAAAAACTGTTTTTT; CDR3aa: CASRAGAGEKLFF
v_gene: TRBV5-1; d_gene: TRBD1; j_gene: TRBJ2-2; abundance: -; len: 14; CDR3nt: TGCGCCAGCAGCCCGGGACAGGGTAGCGGGGAGCTGTTTTTT; CDR3aa: CASSPGQGSGELFF
v_gene: TRBV7-9; d_gene: -; j_gene: TRBJ1-3; abundance: -; len: 12; CDR3nt: TGTGCCAGCAGCTTATCTGGAAACACCATATATTTT; CDR3aa: CASSLSGNTIYF
v_gene: TRBV6-1; d_gene: TRBD1; j_gene: TRBJ1-2; abundance: -; len: 14; CDR3nt: TGTGCCAGCAGCCTTCAGGGGGATCCCTATGGCTACACCTTC; CDR3aa: CASSLQGDPYGYTF
v_gene: TRBV5-5; d_gene: -; j_gene: TRBJ2-5; abundance: -; len: 12; CDR3nt: TGTGCCAGCAGCCGGCCTCAAGAGACCCAGTACTTC; CDR3aa: CASSRPQETQYF
v_gene: TRBV15; d_gene: -; j_gene: TRBJ2-1; abundance: -; len: 14; CDR3nt: TGTGCCACCAGCAGAGCCACTACGGGTGGTGAGCAGTTCTTC; CDR3aa: CATSRATTGGEQFF
v_gene: TRBV4-2; d_gene: -; j_gene: TRBJ2-7; abundance: -; len: 13; CDR3nt: TGTGCCAGCAGCTTGATACGGGCGTACGAGCAGTACTTC; CDR3aa: CASSLIRAYEQYF
v_gene: TRBV9; d_gene: TRBD1; j_gene: TRBJ2-2; abundance: once; len: 16; CDR3nt: TGTGCCAGCAGCCCACGGACAGGGGGTACGACCGGGGAGCTGTTTTTT; CDR3aa: CASSPRTGGTTGELFF
v_gene: TRBV5-1; d_gene: TRBD1; j_gene: TRBJ1-1; abundance: few; len: 15; CDR3nt: TGCGCCAGCAGCGCATCCGGGACAGGGTCCACTGAAGCTTTCTTT; CDR3aa: CASSASGTGSTEAFF
v_gene: TRBV28; d_gene: TRBD2; j_gene: TRBJ2-5; abundance: once; len: 17; CDR3nt: TGTGCCAGCAGTTTCCGCGCCTCTAGCGGGGGGGTAGAGACCCAGTACTTC; CDR3aa: CASSFRASSGGVETQYF
v_gene: TRBV29-1; d_gene: -; j_gene: TRBJ2-7; abundance: -; len: 12; CDR3nt: TGCAGCGTTGTAGGGGGGGGAGACGAGCAGTACTTC; CDR3aa: CSVVGGGDEQYF
v_gene: TRBV11-2; d_gene: -; j_gene: TRBJ1-2; abundance: -; len: 15; CDR3nt: TGTGCCAGCAGCTTAGTAGCTTTGACAGACTATGGCTACACCTTC; CDR3aa: CASSLVALTDYGYTF
v_gene: TRBV6-6; d_gene: TRBD1; j_gene: TRBJ1-4; abundance: -; len: 14; CDR3nt: TGTGCCAGCGCACAGGGGGCTACTAATGAAAAACTGTTTTTT; CDR3aa: CASAQGATNEKLFF
v_gene: TRBV7-8; d_gene: -; j_gene: TRBJ2-7; abundance: -; len: 13; CDR3nt: TGTGCCAGCAGCTTAGTGCGGTTGTCGGAGCAGTACTTC; CDR3aa: CASSLVRLSEQYF
v_gene: TRBV29-1; d_gene: TRBD1; j_gene: TRBJ2-2; abundance: -; len: 13; CDR3nt: TGCAGCGTAGGCAGGGGGTATACCGGGGAGCTGTTTTTT; CDR3aa: CSVGRGYTGELFF
v_gene: TRBV6-1; d_gene: -; j_gene: TRBJ1-4; abundance: -; len: 13; CDR3nt: TGTGCCAGCAGGGAAGGGTCAACCGGGAAACTGTTTTTT; CDR3aa: CASREGSTGKLFF
v_gene: TRBV6-5; d_gene: -; j_gene: TRBJ1-3; abundance: -; len: 14; CDR3nt: TGTGCCAGCAGCCCCAGTCTCTCTGGAAACACCATATATTTT; CDR3aa: CASSPSLSGNTIYF
v_gene: TRBV5-1; d_gene: -; j_gene: TRBJ1-4; abundance: -; len: 13; CDR3nt: TGCGCCAGCAGCTTACCCGGGGGTGAAAAACTGTTTTTT; CDR3aa: CASSLPGGEKLFF
v_gene: TRBV7-3; d_gene: -; j_gene: TRBJ2-5; abundance: -; len: 14; CDR3nt: TGTGCCAGCAGCTTATCCGGGAGAGGAGAGACCCAGTACTTC; CDR3aa: CASSLSGRGETQYF
v_gene: TRBV19; d_gene: -; j_gene: TRBJ2-7; abundance: -; len: 13; CDR3nt: TGTGCCAGTAGACGGACTGACTCCTACGAGCAGTACTTC; CDR3aa: CASRRTDSYEQYF
v_gene: TRBV6-4; d_gene: -; j_gene: TRBJ1-1; abundance: -; len: 13; CDR3nt: TGTGCCAGCAGTGAGACGGGTCACACTGAAGCTTTCTTT; CDR3aa: CASSETGHTEAFF
v_gene: TRBV7-9; d_gene: -; j_gene: TRBJ2-1; abundance: few; len: 12; CDR3nt: TGTGCCAGCAGCAGACTCGGTGATGAGCAGTTCTTC; CDR3aa: CASSRLGDEQFF
v_gene: TRBV30; d_gene: -; j_gene: TRBJ1-6; abundance: -; len: 15; CDR3nt: TGTGCCTGGAGTATAGGGTTTCCCTATAATTCACCCCTCCACTTT; CDR3aa: CAWSIGFPYNSPLHF
v_gene: TRBV25-1; d_gene: TRBD1; j_gene: TRBJ1-6; abundance: -; len: 14; CDR3nt: TGTGCCAGCAGTGCCGGCAGGGGGGATTCACCCCTCCACTTT; CDR3aa: CASSAGRGDSPLHF
v_gene: TRBV28; d_gene: -; j_gene: TRBJ2-5; abundance: -; len: 14; CDR3nt: TGTGCCAGCAGTCTCAGGGGATTTAGAGAGACCCAGTACTTC; CDR3aa: CASSLRGFRETQYF
v_gene: TRBV7-2; d_gene: -; j_gene: TRBJ2-1; abundance: once; len: 17; CDR3nt: TGTGCCAGCAGCTTATTAGCCATCGGATCACCCTACAATGAGCAGTTCTTC; CDR3aa: CASSLLAIGSPYNEQFF
v_gene: TRBV2; d_gene: -; j_gene: TRBJ2-7; abundance: -; len: 15; CDR3nt: TGTGCCAGCAGTGTGAGGGGACGGGGTAGCTACGAGCAGTACTTC; CDR3aa: CASSVRGRGSYEQYF
v_gene: TRBV6-1; d_gene: -; j_gene: TRBJ1-4; abundance: once; len: 14; CDR3nt: TGTGCCAGCAGTGAGGGGTGGACGAATGAAAAACTGTTTTTT; CDR3aa: CASSEGWTNEKLFF